This T cell receptor (beta chain) was recorded in a study of cytomegalovirus exposure and HLA in healthy donors. Sequenced by immunoSEQ multiplex PCR; TCRdb stores in-frame clones only, minus some. The sample includes some 160,000 clones, roughly nine tenths of them seen just once. The CDR3 covers 17 residues. From germline, CDR1 is SGHVS and CDR2 FQNEAQ. V dropped 6 bases and J dropped 7; count of bases not matched to a gene: 17. Notes on this clone: Its antigen is undetermined.

Study-wide results and caveats: In vitro data verified a few CMV-associated chains as specific for CMV antigens. In the roughly 120 validation repertoires, a later analysis found that first-cohort TCR clusters tended to co-occur.

V and J are TRBV7-8 and TRBJ2-1; 8 positions agree with TRBD2. Sequencing used PBMCs. The sequence derives from a man younger than 35 in good health and CMV-seronegative. Here the CDR3 DNA reads TGTGCCAGCAGTCTGCAAAGGGTGGAGCGGGAGTGTAATGAGCAGTTCTTC. Amino acid sequence: CASSLQRVERECNEQFF.